This T cell receptor (beta chain) was captured in a study of T cell responses to AZD1222 COVID-19 vaccine. Profiling relied on immunoSEQ multiplex PCR, and the TCRdb table lists in-frame clones only, not all of them. This table has about 160,000 clones, roughly 86% appearing once. Study-wide results and caveats: The study found Spike-specific TCR breadth and depth rose after two AZD1222 doses.

In its sample, this clone was seen a few times. The antigen is not known. Germline CDR1 SGHTA, CDR2 FQGNSA. Deletions cut 1 base from V and 1 base from J, with 7 bases between. CDR3 size: 14 residues. This TCR came from an adult in good health. Material: peripheral blood, obtained on day 0 of AZD1222 vaccination. The V gene is TRBV7-2, the J gene TRBJ1-2, with D uncertain. CDR3 coding DNA: TGTGCCAGCAGCTTAGACGGTCTTAACTATGGCTACACCTTC. Amino acid sequence: CASSLDGLNYGYTF.